A single sample gave rise to the 23 T cell receptor beta chains below, sequenced in a study of T cells in Graves' hyperthyroidism and ophthalmopathy. RNA transcripts yielded amplified TCR beta CDR3 regions. During a first-round RT-PCR of the TCR CDR3, the HTBI primer set was used. Via MiXCR, TCRdb re-called the multiplex PCR reads, giving one row per CDR3 protein. This repertoire shows 600,000 to 800,000 distinct CDR3 sequences, roughly 32% found once; its top ten account for roughly 30%. The sequencing input was blood. These receptors were obtained from a woman aged 40 to 50 with Graves' hyperthyroidism.

This clonotype was counted between two and nine times. The V and J genes are TRBV19 and TRBJ1-5; D not certain. Germline V gene lookup returns CDR1 LNHDA and CDR2 SQIVND (reference sequence). The V gene lost 3 bases and the J gene lost 0 bases, with 12 bases spanning the gap. This CDR3 has 16 residues. CDR3 sequence (DNA): TGTGCCAGTAGTATCGGTCTCCGCTATAGCAATCAGCCCCAGCATTTT. It is translated as CASSIGLRYSNQPQHF.

The V call is TRBV5-6, the J call TRBJ2-7; 11 bases line up with TRBD1. Trimming cost V 2 bases and J 5 bases; bases outside gene matches: 12. This CDR3 is 17 amino acids long. Germline assignment: CDR1 SGHDT and CDR2 YYEEEE. CDR3 DNA sequence: TGTGCCAGCAGCTTAACAACGTCCGGGACAGGGGGGAACGAGCAGTACTTC. This encodes CASSLTTSGTGGNEQYF.

The genes are TRBV6-1 and TRBJ1-5, with 9 bases matching TRBD1. The CDR3 covers 13 residues. Trimming cost V 7 bases and J 4 bases; bases outside gene matches: 2. Germline V gives CDR1 MNHNS, CDR2 SASEGT. The CDR3 nucleotides read TGTGCCAGCACTGACAGGGGGAATCAGCCCCAGCATTTT. This encodes CASTDRGNQPQHF.

The table lists this clonotype with a count of one. Here the CDR3 omits its conserved ending phenylalanine or tryptophan, so a read error is the likely source. V and J are TRBV29-1 and TRBJ1-2; 7 bases align to TRBD1. Trimming at V came to 4 bases and at J to 4 bases, leaving 6 bases not matched to a gene. This CDR3 spans 13 amino acids. Germline loops: CDR1 SQVTM, CDR2 ANQGSEA. The CDR3 loop reads CSVAPGQIYGYTL. The CDR3 coding sequence is TGCAGCGTTGCACCGGGACAGATCTATGGCTACACCCTC.

This clonotype was observed a few times. This chain links TRBV19 with TRBJ1-2; D gene uncertain. Germline-derived CDR1 and CDR2 are LNHDA and SQIVND (reference sequence). CDR3 size: 13 residues. Trimming cost V 3 bases and J 2 bases, with 7 bases left between them. The CDR3 protein is CASSIVNNYGYTF. CDR3 bases: TGTGCCAGTAGTATCGTTAACAACTATGGCTACACCTTC.

This clonotype occurred many times. The J gene is TRBJ2-6, the V gene TRBV25-1; 7 bases agree with TRBD1. This CDR3 contains 20 residues. From germline, CDR1 is MGHDK and CDR2 SYGVNS. J was trimmed by 0 bases and V by 4 bases; bases with no gene match: 15. CDR3 sequence reads: CASSGYAGQDTSSGANVLTF. For the CDR3, the DNA is TGTGCCAGCAGTGGCTACGCCGGACAGGATACGAGCTCTGGGGCCAACGTCCTGACTTTC. The variable domain in full, completed from reference TRBV25-1 and TRBJ2-6, reads EADIYQTPRYLVIGTGKKITLECSQTMGHDKMYWYQQDPGMELHLIHYSYGVNSTEKGDLSSESTVSRIRTEHFPLTLESARPSHTSQYLCASSGYAGQDTSSGANVLTFGAGSRLTVL.

This clonotype was counted ten times or more. The chain joins TRBV7-9 to TRBJ1-2; D gene uncertain. Trimming took off 3 bases at V and 3 bases at J, with 11 bases between the two ends. The CDR3 consists of 14 residues. Germline assignment: CDR1 SEHNR and CDR2 FQNEAQ (reference sequence). The CDR3 spells CASSFPAGHYGYTF. The CDR3 DNA is TGTGCCAGCAGCTTCCCGGCAGGACACTATGGCTACACCTTC.

The chain employs TRBV5-1 and TRBJ2-7; TRBD2 is a possible D gene (5 bases). The better agreement between TRBJ2-1 and the DNA end casts doubt on the J call. Germline loops: CDR1 SGHRS, CDR2 YFSETQ. CDR3 size: 11 residues. The CDR3 DNA follows: TGCGCCAGCAGCTTGGGACTAGAGCAGTTCTTC. Protein sequence: CASSLGLEQFF.

This clonotype was seen ten or more times. The rearrangement links TRBV29-1 to TRBJ1-2; D gene ambiguous. Germline V gene data show CDR1 as SQVTM and CDR2 as ANQGSEA. CDR3 length equals 14 residues. V was cut by 3 bases and J by 2 bases, with 13 bases left in between. The CDR3 sequence is CSVDPKGRNYGYTF. The DNA of the CDR3 is TGCAGCGTTGATCCAAAGGGCAGGAACTATGGCTACACCTTC. Drawing the rest from reference TRBV29-1 and TRBJ1-2, the complete variable domain is SAVISQKPSRDICQRGTSLTIQCQVDSQVTMMFWYRQQPGQSLTLIATANQGSEATYESGFVIDKFPISRPNLTFSTLTVSNMSPEDSSIYLCSVDPKGRNYGYTFGSGTRLTVV.

The chain has TRBV11-1 and TRBJ1-5, with TRBD1 matching 7 bases. J was trimmed by 6 bases and V by 8 bases; bases with no gene match: 13. Germline CDR1 reads SGHAT; CDR2 reads FQDESV (reference sequence). The CDR3 sequence is 15 residues long. Here the CDR3 DNA reads TGTGCCAGCTCGCCCGACAGGGCACGGGGTCAGCCCCAGCATTTT. Its translation is CASSPDRARGQPQHF. Supplemented by reference TRBV11-1 and TRBJ1-5, the full variable domain reads EAEVAQSPRYKITEKSQAVAFWCDPISGHATLYWYRQILGQGPELLVQFQDESVVDDSQLPKDRFSAERLKGVDSTLKIQPAELGDSAMYLCASSPDRARGQPQHFGDGTRLSIL.

This clonotype showed up just a few times. The rearrangement links TRBV6-5 to TRBJ1-2; 7 bases line up with TRBD1. V shed 3 bases and J 4 bases; nucleotides not matched to a gene: 5. The CDR3 loop spans 14 amino acids. Germline V gene data show CDR1 as MNHEY and CDR2 as SVGAGI. The CDR3: CASSYDRELYGYTF. In DNA form, the CDR3 reads TGTGCCAGCAGTTATGACAGGGAACTCTATGGCTACACCTTC.

This clonotype was seen just once. This may be a read error, as it is one base from a much larger clone. This chain joins TRBV7-3 and TRBJ1-2, with 9 bases aligning to TRBD1. V lost 8 bases to trimming and J lost 3 bases; unmatched junction nucleotides: 7. The CDR3 is 14 amino acids. Germline loops: CDR1 SGHTA, CDR2 FQGTGA. CDR3 residues: CASGPRTGDYGYTF. For the CDR3, the DNA is TGTGCCAGCGGCCCAAGGACAGGGGACTATGGCTACACCTTC.

The chain carries TRBV7-9 and TRBJ2-5; D gene unclear. Germline CDR1 SEHNR, CDR2 FQNEAQ (reference sequence). Trimming removed 5 bases at V and 2 bases at J, with 9 bases between. This CDR3 is built from 13 residues. The CDR3 sequence: CASSHRTQETQYF. CDR3 nucleotide sequence: TGTGCCAGCAGCCACCGGACGCAAGAGACCCAGTACTTC.

This chain joins TRBV19 and TRBJ2-1; 7 bases line up with TRBD1. The CDR3 has 16 amino acids. V gave up 4 bases and J gave up 1 base; unmatched junction bases: 7. The germline V gene encodes CDR1 LNHDA and CDR2 SQIVND (reference sequence). This CDR3 reads CASSTRQGSSYNEQFF. The CDR3 region has the DNA TGTGCCAGTAGTACCCGACAGGGTTCATCCTACAATGAGCAGTTCTTC.

The chain has TRBV20-1 and TRBJ2-7; perhaps D is TRBD1 or TRBD2 (5 bases each). CDR1 is DFQATT and CDR2 is SNEGSKA in the germline V gene (reference sequence). Deletions cut 5 bases from V and 3 bases from J, with 14 bases between. CDR3 length: 13 residues. Here the CDR3 reads CSAPRDPNYEQYF. The CDR3 coding sequence is TGCAGTGCTCCCCGGGACCCCAACTACGAGCAGTACTTC.

J is TRBJ2-5 and V is TRBV10-3, with 9 bases identical to TRBD1. CDR1 and CDR2 (germline): ENHRY, SYGVKD. Germline trimming cut 6 bases from V and 2 bases from J; bases unmatched to any gene: 10. This CDR3 region has 16 residues. Written as DNA, the CDR3 is TGTGCCATCAGACCGGACAGGGGCAGGATGCAAGAGACCCAGTACTTC. Its translation: CAIRPDRGRMQETQYF.

J is TRBJ1-4 and V is TRBV5-1, with 8 positions matching TRBD1. Trimming cost V 4 bases and J 12 bases; bases outside gene matches: 20. The length of the CDR3 is 17 residues. The germline V gene has CDR1 SGHRS and CDR2 YFSETQ. This CDR3 is CASSQGTGQGFEGELFF. Here the CDR3 DNA reads TGCGCCAGCAGCCAAGGGACCGGACAGGGATTCGAGGGAGAACTGTTTTTT.

The V call is TRBV29-1, the J call TRBJ2-3; possibly TRBD2 for D (5 bases). Trimming cost V 5 bases and J 2 bases, with 8 bases left between them. This CDR3 region has 12 residues. From germline, CDR1 is SQVTM and CDR2 ANQGSEA. The CDR3 nucleotides are TGCAGCGTTCGGGGTTCCACAGATACGCAGTATTTT. Translation: CSVRGSTDTQYF.

The chain joins TRBV29-1 to TRBJ1-6; 9 nucleotides match TRBD1. Germline V CDR1 and CDR2: SQVTM, ANQGSEA. The V and J ends lost 4 bases and 12 bases, in that order; junction bases with no gene match: 7. The CDR3 is 13 amino acids. CDR3 residues: CSVVPGTGKPLHF. CDR3 DNA sequence: TGCAGCGTTGTACCCGGGACAGGGAAACCCCTCCACTTT.

This clonotype is a singleton in its sample. This chain links TRBV5-1 with TRBJ2-2; D not resolved. The V end was cut by 2 bases, the J end by 6 bases, with 17 bases between. CDR1 is SGHRS, CDR2 YFSETQ, per germline. The CDR3 is made up of 16 amino acids. The CDR3 region is CASSLARTGLAGELFF. In nucleotides, the CDR3 is TGCGCCAGCAGCTTAGCCAGGACGGGCCTCGCCGGGGAGCTGTTTTTT.

A few counts support this clonotype. The chain couples TRBV7-9 to TRBJ2-5; possibly TRBD2 for D (6 bases). The V end was cut by 5 bases, the J end by 1 base, with 11 bases between. The CDR3 runs to 14 residues. Germline V CDR1 and CDR2: SEHNR, FQNEAQ (reference sequence). The CDR3 coding sequence is TGTGCCAGCAGCAACGGGACTTCCCAAGAGACCCAGTACTTC. Translating gives CASSNGTSQETQYF.

This clonotype has more than one count but fewer than ten. The chain is built from TRBV5-5 and TRBJ1-4, with 8 nucleotides matching TRBD1. V dropped 4 bases and J dropped 5; count of bases not matched to a gene: 10. Germline V gene data show CDR1 as SGHKS and CDR2 as YYEKEE (reference sequence). The CDR3 contains 16 residues. For the CDR3, the DNA is TGTGCCAGCAGCCCCTATGTAGGGACAGGAAATGAAAAACTGTTTTTT. This codes for CASSPYVGTGNEKLFF.

Turning to this clonotype: A clone one base away is much larger, so this may be a read error. V gene TRBV20-1 combines with J gene TRBJ1-5; D is unclear. V lost 2 bases to trimming and J lost 6 bases, with 8 bases between them. The CDR3 runs 12 residues. Germline V CDR1 and CDR2: DFQATT, SNEGSKA (reference sequence). The CDR3 region is CSARSPGQPQHF. The CDR3 DNA follows: TGCAGTGCTAGATCCCCGGGTCAGCCCCAGCATTTT.